What follows are 5 T cell receptor beta chains derived from one specimen sequenced in a study of CD8 T cells in Susac syndrome. A quantity of about 0.45 to 1 ug RNA underwent reverse transcription using random hexamers. Each CDR3 protein is one row after TCRdb ran MiXCR on the immunoSEQ multiplex PCR reads. The profile covers 230,000 or so distinct CDR3 sequences, with about 95% appearing a single time and 0.08% to 0.095% taken by the ten largest. Sample: CD4+ T cells from PBMCs. The receptors stem from a human donor with multiple sclerosis.

The CDR3 sequence is CASSPIAGALNEQFF. The DNA for the CDR3 is TGTGCCAGCAGCCCCATCGCGGGAGCCCTCAATGAGCAGTTCTTC. The rearrangement links TRBV9 to TRBJ2-1; 7 nucleotides align to TRBD2. The CDR3 totals 15 residues. Germline V gene lookup returns CDR1 SGDLS and CDR2 YYNGEE. V was pared by 4 bases and J by 6 bases, with 10 bases of the junction left unmatched.

The J gene is TRBJ2-5, the V gene TRBV7-9; 7 bases match TRBD1. Trimming removed 5 bases from V and 5 bases from J; junction bases left unmatched: 5. CDR3 length equals 13 residues. Germline V lookup: CDR1 SEHNR, CDR2 FQNEAQ (reference sequence). The CDR3 DNA reads TGTGCCAGCAGCCTCGAACAGGGGGAGACCCAGTACTTC. Its translation: CASSLEQGETQYF.

This chain joins TRBV5-4 and TRBJ1-2; 9 bases line up with TRBD1. V gave up 4 bases and J gave up 8 bases; unmatched junction bases: 6. This CDR3 spans 13 amino acids. Germline CDR1 and CDR2: SGHNT and YYREEE (reference sequence). The CDR3 nucleotides read TGTGCCAGCAGCCTACAGGGGGCGGGGGGCTACACCTTC. Translated: CASSLQGAGGYTF. The complete variable domain, with remaining parts taken from reference TRBV5-4 and TRBJ1-2, reads ETGVTQSPTHLIKTRGQQVTLRCSSQSGHNTVSWYQQALGQGPQFIFQYYREEENGRGNFPPRFSGLQFPNYSSELNVNALELDDSALYLCASSLQGAGGYTFGSGTRLTVV.

The CDR3 protein is CSVPLTGLYGYTF. CDR3 nucleotide sequence: TGCAGCGTACCACTGACAGGGCTCTATGGCTACACCTTC. This chain joins TRBV29-1 and TRBJ1-2, with TRBD1 identical over 7 bases. The CDR3 is 13 residues long. V lost 6 bases to trimming and J lost 4 bases; unmatched junction nucleotides: 8. Germline V gene sequence: CDR1 SQVTM, CDR2 ANQGSEA.

The chain employs TRBV12-3 or TRBV12-4 and TRBJ1-1, with D perhaps matching TRBD1 (6 bases). Trimming left V 7 bases short and J 14 bases short, with 20 bases between. This CDR3 is built from 12 residues. CDR3 DNA: TGTGCCAGCACGTACCCGGGGGCACCGTGGTTCTTT. This sequence encodes CASTYPGAPWFF.